Listed here are 20 T cell receptor beta chains from one sample, sequenced in a study of shared clonotypes between healthy human individuals. Repertoires were generated with immunoSEQ multiplex PCR, while TCRdb's copy carries only in-frame clones and drops some. Among about 980,000 clones, around 80% were seen once, and the ten largest hold approximately 1.5%. What was sequenced was memory CD4+ T cells sorted from blood. Documented subset: CD45RA-negative fraction. Receptors were obtained from a man aged 18 to 30 in good health.

The chain couples TRBV19 to TRBJ1-6, with D possibly TRBD1 on 6 matching bases. Germline CDR1 reads LNHDA; CDR2 reads SQIVND (reference sequence). Trimming pared 0 bases from V and 10 bases from J, leaving 16 bases between. This CDR3 has 16 amino acids. CDR3 DNA sequence: TGTGCCAGTAGTATAGACCGACAGGACGGGGGATCACCCCTCCACTTT. Translation: CASSIDRQDGGSPLHF.

The V call is TRBV19, the J call TRBJ2-1, with 7 bases identical to TRBD2. Per germline, CDR1 LNHDA and CDR2 SQIVND (reference sequence). The CDR3 extends over 14 amino acids. Trimming at V came to 6 bases and at J to 5 bases, leaving 7 bases not matched to a gene. DNA for the CDR3: TGTGCCAGTAGCAGGCGGGGGTCAAACAATGAGCAGTTCTTC. Translated, it gives CASSRRGSNNEQFF.

The V and J genes are TRBV5-1 and TRBJ2-7, with D perhaps matching TRBD1 (6 bases). The ends were cut back, 4 bases at V and 3 bases at J, with 14 bases in the middle. Germline lookup yields CDR1 SGHRS and CDR2 YFSETQ. The CDR3 extends over 14 amino acids. CDR3 amino acids: CASSPPDSFYEQYF. CDR3 nucleotide sequence: TGCGCCAGCAGCCCTCCGGACAGCTTCTACGAGCAGTACTTC.

The chain joins TRBV5-4 to TRBJ2-5, with 8 bases that match TRBD1. The V gene end was trimmed by 3 bases and the J gene end by 3 bases; junction bases not matched to a gene: 7. The CDR3 runs 15 residues. Looked up from germline, CDR1 is SGHNT and CDR2 is YYREEE (reference sequence). The CDR3 sequence is CASSYRDRTKETQYF. CDR3 DNA: TGTGCCAGCAGCTACCGGGACAGGACCAAAGAGACCCAGTACTTC. The variable domain in full, with the rest retrieved from reference TRBV5-4 and TRBJ2-5, is ETGVTQSPTHLIKTRGQQVTLRCSSQSGHNTVSWYQQALGQGPQFIFQYYREEENGRGNFPPRFSGLQFPNYSSELNVNALELDDSALYLCASSYRDRTKETQYFGPGTRLLVL.

This clone was seen only a few times. The chain links TRBV7-2 to TRBJ2-2; 11 bases match TRBD2. The ends lost 5 bases at V and 10 bases at J; junction bases unmatched: 9. CDR3 length: 15 amino acids. Germline CDR1 is SGHTA and CDR2 is FQGNSA. DNA of the CDR3: TGTGCCAGCAGCCTTAGCGGGAGGGCCCTTGAGGAGCTGTTTTTT. This translates into CASSLSGRALEELFF.

The chain combines TRBV4-1 with TRBJ2-5; 10 bases map to TRBD2. V shed 4 bases and J 5 bases; nucleotides not matched to a gene: 7. This CDR3 region has 15 residues. Germline V gives CDR1 MGHRA, CDR2 YSYEKL. The CDR3 DNA is TGCGCCAGCAGCCCCGCCTTACTAGCGGGGGAGACCCAGTACTTC. Amino acid sequence: CASSPALLAGETQYF.

The chain couples TRBV19 to TRBJ2-7; D is perhaps TRBD2 (7 bases). The CDR3 is 15 amino acids. V was cut by 5 bases and J by 3 bases, with 17 bases left in between. Germline-derived CDR1 and CDR2 are LNHDA and SQIVND (reference sequence). The CDR3 DNA reads TGTGCCAGTAGTCCTAGGGGGGGGACCGTCTACGAGCAGTACTTC. It is translated as CASSPRGGTVYEQYF. Full variable domain (remainder filled in from reference TRBV19 and TRBJ2-7): DGGITQSPKYLFRKEGQNVTLSCEQNLNHDAMYWYRQDPGQGLRLIYYSQIVNDFQKGDIAEGYSVSREKKESFPLTVTSAQKNPTAFYLCASSPRGGTVYEQYFGPGTRLTVT.

This clone was picked up a small number of times. This rearrangement joins TRBV10-2 to TRBJ2-7; TRBD2 aligns across 11 bases. The CDR3 contains 17 residues. V trimming: 0 bases; J trimming: 2 bases; junction bases outside the gene matches: 6. Germline V lookup: CDR1 WSHSY, CDR2 SAAADI. The CDR3 loop is CASSESSGRALPYEQYF. The CDR3 DNA is TGCGCCAGCAGTGAGTCTAGCGGGAGGGCCCTCCCCTACGAGCAGTACTTC.

This chain connects TRBV27 to TRBJ1-6; perhaps TRBD1 as D (6 bases). The CDR3 is 14 amino acids. Germline V CDR1 and CDR2: MNHEY, SMNVEV (reference sequence). The V end was cut by 5 bases, the J end by 3 bases, with 8 bases between. The CDR3 is CASSLRGYNSPLHF. The CDR3 DNA reads as TGTGCCAGCAGTCTCAGGGGCTATAATTCACCCCTCCACTTT.

This clone was seen more than once but under ten times. A much larger clone sits a single nucleotide away, making a read error possible. The chain recombines TRBV6-5 with TRBJ2-5; D uncertain. Germline V lookup: CDR1 MNHEY, CDR2 SVGAGI. Trimming removed 0 bases from V and 5 bases from J, with 1 base in between. The CDR3 spans 11 residues. The CDR3 coding sequence is TGTGCCAGCAGTTACTCGGAGACCCAGTACTTC. Amino acid sequence: CASSYSETQYF.

For the CDR3, the DNA is TGCGCCAGCAGCCCGGGACAGGGCTCCGTTTTCAGCTACACCTTC. Amino acid sequence: CASSPGQGSVFSYTF. The chain combines TRBV5-1 with TRBJ1-2, with 9 bases aligning to TRBD1. With V trimmed by 4 bases and J by 9 bases, 13 bases remained unmatched. CDR1 and CDR2 from the germline V gene are SGHRS and YFSETQ. This CDR3 has 15 residues.

As concerns this clone: This same CDR3 is encoded by further DNA sequences in the sample. The chain recombines TRBV7-9 with TRBJ2-2; 12 nucleotides match TRBD2. There are 16 residues in the CDR3. The germline CDR1 and CDR2 sequences are SEHNR and FQNEAQ (reference sequence). Trimming at V came to 5 bases and at J to 5 bases, leaving 6 bases not matched to a gene. The CDR3 spells CASSPRLAGDTGELFF. CDR3 coding DNA: TGTGCCAGCAGCCCCCGACTAGCGGGAGATACCGGGGAGCTGTTTTTT.

At least ten counts were recorded for this clone. This chain joins TRBV6-1 and TRBJ1-5; D call uncertain. The length of the CDR3 is 14 residues. Trimming removed 0 bases from V and 7 bases from J, with 10 bases in between. Germline-derived CDR1 and CDR2 are MNHNS and SASEGT. The CDR3 coding sequence is TGTGCCAGCAGTGAAGCTTGGGATGGGCAGCCCCAGCATTTT. Its protein product is CASSEAWDGQPQHF.

The CDR3 loop is CASSVGGTYPFGYTF. In DNA form, the CDR3 reads TGTGCCAGCAGTGTTGGGGGTACTTATCCTTTTGGCTACACCTTC. J is TRBJ1-2 and V is TRBV2; tentatively, D is TRBD1 (5 bases). The germline CDR1 and CDR2 sequences are SNHLY and FYNNEI. Trimming removed 4 bases from V and 7 bases from J, with 19 bases in between. This CDR3 region has 15 residues.

Only a few counts were recorded for this clone. This CDR3 is also generated by other DNA sequences in the sample. This chain connects TRBV10-3 to TRBJ1-1; no firm D call. This CDR3 region has 13 residues. CDR1 ENHRY and CDR2 SYGVKD come from the germline V gene. V was trimmed by 0 bases and J by 1 base, leaving 3 bases between them. In DNA form, the CDR3 reads TGTGCCATCAGTGAGTCTTGGAACACTGAAGCTTTCTTT. Amino acids: CAISESWNTEAFF.

This chain connects TRBV7-8 to TRBJ2-3, with TRBD2 as a possible D gene (5 bases). This CDR3 comprises 12 residues. V was clipped by 5 bases and J by 6 bases, with 9 bases between them. From germline, CDR1 is SGHVS and CDR2 FQNEAQ. The CDR3, as DNA: TGTGCCAGCAGCCCTAGCATCGATACGCAGTATTTT. Protein: CASSPSIDTQYF.

The genes are TRBV5-1 and TRBJ2-1; 9 nucleotides agree with TRBD2. V trimming: 0 bases; J trimming: 3 bases; junction bases outside the gene matches: 4. The CDR3 runs 16 residues. Germline CDR1 and CDR2: SGHRS and YFSETQ. The CDR3 protein is CASSLGSGGFYNEQFF. The CDR3 nucleotides are TGCGCCAGCAGCTTGGGTAGCGGGGGATTCTACAATGAGCAGTTCTTC.

This chain connects TRBV19 to TRBJ1-2, with a possible D match to TRBD1 (5 bases). CDR1 LNHDA and CDR2 SQIVND come from the germline V gene (reference sequence). V was trimmed by 6 bases and J by 4 bases, leaving 12 bases between them. CDR3 size: 13 residues. CDR3 in amino acids: CASRRGGAYGYTF. In DNA form, the CDR3 reads TGTGCCAGTAGACGGGGGGGAGCCTATGGCTACACCTTC.

The J gene is TRBJ2-3, the V gene TRBV6-5, with a possible D match to TRBD2 (5 bases). The CDR3 is 16 amino acids. V was pared by 0 bases and J by 1 base, with 11 bases between. CDR1 is MNHEY and CDR2 is SVGAGI in the germline V gene. The CDR3 here is CASSYSDYFGTDTQYF. CDR3 bases: TGTGCCAGCAGTTACTCAGACTATTTCGGCACAGATACGCAGTATTTT.

The chain employs TRBV5-1 and TRBJ2-4, with 8 bases identical to TRBD1. This CDR3 contains 14 residues. Germline trimming cut 0 bases from V and 9 bases from J; bases unmatched to any gene: 5. Germline V CDR1 and CDR2: SGHRS, YFSETQ. The CDR3 loop is CASSLGTGLGIQYF. The CDR3 DNA reads as TGCGCCAGCAGCTTGGGGACAGGGCTGGGCATTCAGTACTTC. The variable domain in full, with the rest retrieved from reference TRBV5-1 and TRBJ2-4, is KAGVTQTPRYLIKTRGQQVTLSCSPISGHRSVSWYQQTPGQGLQFLFEYFSETQRNKGNFPGRFSGRQFSNSRSEMNVSTLELGDSALYLCASSLGTGLGIQYFGAGTRLSVL.